Each of the 29 T cell receptor beta chains below was sequenced from the same sample in a study of T cell clusters in autoimmune cytopenias. TRB amplification used approximately 250 ng of peripheral blood genomic DNA. Multiplex touch-down PCR amplified TRB using TRB-A and TRB-B pools in one tube. TCRdb re-analyzed the multiplex PCR reads; it lists each CDR3 protein once, without DNA. The listing contains about 4,500 distinct CDR3 sequences. A further study also used this sample, focusing on T cell repertoires in aging, cancer and after chemotherapy.

The specimen sequenced was peripheral blood. The receptors come from a human donor in good health.

V gene TRBV12-3 or TRBV12-4 combines with J gene TRBJ2-3; TCRdb's assignment of TRBD1 cannot be checked, as there is no DNA. CDR3 size: 14 residues. The chain's CDR3 is CASRAGTLADTQYF.

This chain connects TRBV15 to TRBJ1-5. The germline V gene has CDR1 LNHNV and CDR2 YYDKDF (reference sequence). CDR3 length: 14 amino acids. CDR3 sequence: CATSADPRDQPQHF.

The chain links TRBV28 to TRBJ2-1. Germline-derived CDR1 and CDR2 are MDHEN and SYDVKM. The CDR3 sequence is 17 residues long. The CDR3 loop reads CASSLDTSSSSYNEQFF.

The chain carries TRBV27 and TRBJ2-1; with no DNA, the TCRdb D assignment of TRBD2 cannot be verified. Germline V lookup: CDR1 MNHEY, CDR2 SMNVEV (reference sequence). The CDR3 loop spans 15 amino acids. The CDR3 protein is CASSKRISSYNEQFF.

The gene calls are TRBV24-1 and TRBJ1-2; the TCRdb D gene call, TRBD1, has no DNA to confirm it. Germline V CDR1 and CDR2: KGHDR, SFDVKD. CDR3 length: 16 residues. CDR3 sequence: CATSEGIWGSNYGYTF.

V and J are TRBV12-3 or TRBV12-4 and TRBJ2-1; lacking DNA, the TRBD1 call made by TCRdb goes unchecked. This CDR3 comprises 15 residues. CDR3 region: CASSRSGTANNEQFF.

The chain employs TRBV27 and TRBJ2-3; the TCRdb call, TRBD1, lacks DNA for checking. The CDR3 covers 20 residues. Germline V CDR1 and CDR2: MNHEY, SMNVEV (reference sequence). CDR3 region: CASRPTWWKGSGLGTDTQYF.

According to its frequency, this clonotype is medium-sized (0.01 to 0.1%). The gene calls are TRBV29-1 and TRBJ2-7; absent DNA, TCRdb's TRBD2 call cannot be checked. Germline values: CDR1 SQVTM, CDR2 ANQGSEA. CDR3 size: 12 residues. The CDR3: CSVHEGRHEQYF.

By frequency, this clonotype is medium-sized. The chain couples TRBV29-1 to TRBJ2-7; absent DNA, TCRdb's TRBD2 call cannot be checked. Germline V lookup: CDR1 SQVTM, CDR2 ANQGSEA. The CDR3 runs 13 residues. CDR3 sequence reads: CSAGLAGFGEQYF.

CDR3 amino acids: CASSSHNPGQGMGRTFF. The gene calls are TRBV5-5 and TRBJ1-1; the TCRdb D gene call, TRBD1, has no DNA to confirm it. CDR3 length: 17 amino acids. The germline gives CDR1 SGHKS, CDR2 YYEKEE (reference sequence).

This chain links TRBV12-3 or TRBV12-4 with TRBJ2-1; TCRdb indicates TRBD1, and absent DNA this call remains unverified. The CDR3 is made up of 15 amino acids. Here the CDR3 reads CASKPNRGTGNEQFF.

Here the CDR3 reads CASSFLAGEGYEQYF. J is TRBJ2-7 and V is TRBV11-2; TCRdb designates TRBD2, a call that cannot be tested without DNA. This CDR3 is 15 amino acids long. Germline values: CDR1 SGHAT, CDR2 FQNNGV.

The chain employs TRBV12-3 or TRBV12-4 and TRBJ2-1; the TCRdb call, TRBD1, lacks DNA for checking. This CDR3 contains 16 residues. CDR3 loop: CASSGGQGTTYNEQFF.

The chain combines TRBV19 with TRBJ2-1. Germline assignment: CDR1 LNHDA and CDR2 SQIVND (reference sequence). CDR3 size: 15 residues. The CDR3 sequence: CASRIDRSSYNEQFF. The full variable domain, in which reference TRBV19 and TRBJ2-1 provide the parts outside the CDR3, is DGGITQSPKYLFRKEGQNVTLSCEQNLNHDAMYWYRQDPGQGLRLIYYSQIVNDFQKGDIAEGYSVSREKKESFPLTVTSAQKNPTAFYLCASRIDRSSYNEQFFGPGTRLTVL.

The V and J genes are TRBV15 and TRBJ1-5. This CDR3 is 12 amino acids long. CDR1 and CDR2 (germline): LNHNV, YYDKDF (reference sequence). The CDR3 sequence is CATSRWDQPQHF. The variable domain in full, completed from reference TRBV15 and TRBJ1-5, reads DAMVIQNPRYQVTQFGKPVTLSCSQTLNHNVMYWYQQKSSQAPKLLFHYYDKDFNNEADTPDNFQSRRPNTSFCFLDIRSPGLGDTAMYLCATSRWDQPQHFGDGTRLSIL.

V gene TRBV5-5 combines with J gene TRBJ2-7. Germline V gives CDR1 SGHKS, CDR2 YYEKEE (reference sequence). This CDR3 contains 15 residues. The CDR3 region is CASSLGVQTPNEQYF.

The chain carries TRBV10-3 and TRBJ2-1. The CDR3 totals 12 residues. From germline, CDR1 is ENHRY and CDR2 SYGVKD. The CDR3 region is CAAGTPDNEQFF.

The rearrangement uses TRBV19 and TRBJ2-6; absent DNA, TCRdb's TRBD1 call cannot be checked. This CDR3 spans 15 amino acids. Germline V gene data show CDR1 as LNHDA and CDR2 as SQIVND (reference sequence). The CDR3 protein is CASSIGGAGANVLTF.

The CDR3 loop reads CASSQRGMRDTQYF. V and J are TRBV27 and TRBJ2-3; without DNA, the TCRdb call of TRBD1 cannot be checked. CDR3 size: 14 residues. Germline V gives CDR1 MNHEY, CDR2 SMNVEV (reference sequence).

V is TRBV6-5 and J is TRBJ2-5; no DNA is available, so the TRBD1 call from TCRdb remains unchecked. This CDR3 region has 14 residues. CDR1 is MNHEY, CDR2 SVGAGI, per germline. The CDR3 loop is CASSFDRVIETQYF.

This clonotype is labeled medium-sized based on frequency. The chain recombines TRBV7-6 with TRBJ2-7. Germline lookup yields CDR1 SGHVS and CDR2 FNYEAQ. The CDR3 runs to 13 residues. CDR3 region: CASSSGPNYEQYF.

The chain employs TRBV29-1 and TRBJ1-1. The length of the CDR3 is 13 residues. Looked up from germline, CDR1 is SQVTM and CDR2 is ANQGSEA. The CDR3 is CSVVVSKNTEAFF.

The gene calls are TRBV29-1 and TRBJ2-1; TCRdb reports TRBD2, a call that lacks DNA to check it against. The CDR3 is made up of 17 amino acids. Germline CDR1 is SQVTM and CDR2 is ANQGSEA. The CDR3 sequence is CSVDPSGRLLAGGGKFF.

The chain recombines TRBV12-3 or TRBV12-4 with TRBJ1-1; the D call from TCRdb, TRBD1, cannot be confirmed without DNA. CDR3 length equals 15 residues. This chain's CDR3 is CASSFGDRAYTEAFF.

The CDR3 spells CASSSRGRLAGLSYNEQFF. The chain carries TRBV11-1 and TRBJ2-1; lacking DNA, the TRBD2 call made by TCRdb goes unchecked. Germline V lookup: CDR1 SGHAT, CDR2 FQDESV (reference sequence). The CDR3 is made up of 19 amino acids. Based on the CDR3 plus reference TRBV11-1 and TRBJ2-1, the full variable domain is EAEVAQSPRYKITEKSQAVAFWCDPISGHATLYWYRQILGQGPELLVQFQDESVVDDSQLPKDRFSAERLKGVDSTLKIQPAELGDSAMYLCASSSRGRLAGLSYNEQFFGPGTRLTVL.

The V gene is TRBV7-9, the J gene TRBJ1-6. The germline V gene has CDR1 SEHNR and CDR2 FQNEAQ (reference sequence). This CDR3 region has 14 residues. CDR3: CASSLLHGNSPLHF.

This sequence joins TRBV12-3 or TRBV12-4 and TRBJ1-2. The CDR3 sequence is 13 residues long. The CDR3 sequence is CASSSATNYGYTF.

The chain recombines TRBV12-3 or TRBV12-4 with TRBJ2-5. The CDR3 consists of 13 residues. The CDR3 loop reads CASSLGSKETQYF.

The chain couples TRBV5-6 to TRBJ2-3; TCRdb names TRBD2, which stays unverified in the absence of DNA. CDR3 length: 14 residues. Germline V gene lookup returns CDR1 SGHDT and CDR2 YYEEEE. This chain's CDR3 is CASSLSGSTDTQYF. Drawing the rest from reference TRBV5-6 and TRBJ2-3, the complete variable domain is DAGVTQSPTHLIKTRGQQVTLRCSPKSGHDTVSWYQQALGQGPQFIFQYYEEEERQRGNFPDRFSGHQFPNYSSELNVNALLLGDSALYLCASSLSGSTDTQYFGPGTRLTVL.